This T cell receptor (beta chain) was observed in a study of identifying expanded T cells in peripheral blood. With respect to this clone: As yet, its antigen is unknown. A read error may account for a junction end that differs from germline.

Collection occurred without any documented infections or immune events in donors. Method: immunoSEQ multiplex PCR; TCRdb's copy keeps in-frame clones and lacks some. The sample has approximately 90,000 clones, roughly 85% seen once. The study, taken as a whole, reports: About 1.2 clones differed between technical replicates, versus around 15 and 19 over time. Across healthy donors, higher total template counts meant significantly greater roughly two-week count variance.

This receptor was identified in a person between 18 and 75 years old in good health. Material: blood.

CDR3 DNA sequence: TGTGCCAGCAGTGACTCAAGACAGTCGTACTACGAGCAGTACTTC. Protein: CASSDSRQSYYEQYF. The rearrangement links TRBV6-6 to TRBJ2-7; weak D call: TRBD1 (5 bases). The CDR3 covers 15 residues. CDR1 is MNHNY, CDR2 SVGAGI, per germline (reference sequence).